A selection of T cell receptor beta chains follows, all from one sample in a study of type 1 regulatory T cells. TCRdb ran MiXCR on the reads and lists one entry per CDR3 protein. The table records 80,000 to 100,000 distinct CDR3 sequences, 25% to 40% of them present only once. The sequenced material came from CD4+ T cells, either the whole sample or a sorted fraction (not recorded which). The origin of the receptors is a human donor in good health. Each CDR3 is given with its conserved first and last residue. D genes are given only for firm matches. Rows may omit the clone size; those that give it use once, few, many or a size class.

>.|TRBJ2-7|TRBV20-1|TRBD2|14
CSASTGTSGWEQYF
TGCAGTGCTAGCACTGGGACTAGCGGGTGGGAGCAGTACTTC
>.|TRBJ2-5|TRBV7-3|.|15
CASSSPGTDQETQYF
TGTGCCAGCAGCTCCCCCGGGACTGACCAAGAGACCCAGTACTTC
>.|TRBJ2-5|TRBV27|TRBD1|15
CASSPSTGLGETQYF
TGTGCCAGCAGTCCGTCGACAGGGCTCGGAGAGACCCAGTACTTC
>.|TRBJ1-4|TRBV5-1|.|13
CASSLGLNEKLFF
TGCGCCAGCAGCTTGGGGTTAAATGAAAAACTGTTTTTT
>.|TRBJ1-6|TRBV13|.|14
CASSTRHGRSPLHF
TGTGCCAGCAGCACCCGACACGGGCGGTCACCCCTCCACTTT
>.|TRBJ2-2|TRBV2|TRBD1|14
CASRTGLNTGELFF
TGTGCCAGCAGGACAGGGCTAAACACCGGGGAGCTGTTTTTT
>few|TRBJ2-5|TRBV20-1|.|14
CSARDSSSGETQYF
TGCAGTGCTAGGGACAGTTCGTCGGGAGAGACCCAGTACTTC
>.|TRBJ2-7|TRBV7-9|.|14
CASSLAMAPYEQYF
TGTGCCAGCAGCTTAGCAATGGCCCCTTACGAGCAGTACTTC
>few|TRBJ2-7|TRBV7-2|TRBD1|15
CASSFPGTVSYEQYF
TGTGCCAGCAGTTTTCCCGGGACAGTCTCCTACGAGCAGTACTTC
>.|TRBJ2-3|TRBV28|TRBD2|16
CASSPPLAGGPDTQYF
TGTGCCAGCAGTCCTCCGCTAGCGGGAGGGCCAGATACGCAGTATTTT
>.|TRBJ1-3|TRBV13|.|14
CASSGGGAGNTIYF
TGTGCCAGCAGCGGAGGGGGTGCTGGAAACACCATATATTTT
>few|TRBJ2-3|TRBV7-8|TRBD2|15
CASSELAGRTDTQYF
TGTGCCAGCAGCGAACTAGCGGGAAGGACAGATACGCAGTATTTT
>many|TRBJ2-4|TRBV7-9|.|14
CASSPVSAKNIQYF
TGTGCCAGCAGCCCAGTTTCAGCCAAAAACATTCAGTACTTC
>.|TRBJ1-4|TRBV11-2|.|15
CASSRRGEADEKLFF
TGTGCCAGCAGCCGACGGGGGGAGGCAGATGAAAAACTGTTTTTT
>.|TRBJ2-3|TRBV4-1|.|16
CASSQYGDSGVGSQYF
TGCGCCAGCAGCCAATATGGGGACTCCGGCGTTGGGTCGCAGTATTTT
>.|TRBJ1-1|TRBV11-2|.|16
CASRWGDGQMNTEAFF
TGTGCCAGCAGGTGGGGGGATGGACAGATGAACACTGAAGCTTTCTTT
>.|TRBJ2-3|TRBV11-1|TRBD2|17
CASSPRRLAEFTDTRYF
TGTGCCAGCAGCCCTCGACGGCTAGCGGAATTCACAGATACGCGGTATTTT
>.|TRBJ2-5|TRBV5-4|.|13
CASSPRQAETQYF
TGTGCCAGCAGCCCGAGACAGGCAGAGACCCAGTACTTC
>few|TRBJ2-2|TRBV7-6|TRBD2|16
CASSLGLAANTGELFF
TGTGCCAGCAGCTTAGGGCTAGCGGCGAACACCGGGGAGCTGTTTTTT
>.|TRBJ1-2|TRBV4-1|.|15
CASGQTTDGVYGYTF
TGCGCCAGCGGCCAAACTACGGACGGCGTCTATGGCTACACCTTC
>.|TRBJ2-1|TRBV7-2|TRBD1|14
CASSRDRQGNEQFF
TGTGCCAGCAGCAGAGACAGACAGGGAAATGAGCAGTTCTTC
>.|TRBJ2-7|TRBV5-6|TRBD2|15
CASSLWLAGGDEQYF
TGTGCCAGCAGCTTGTGGCTAGCGGGAGGGGACGAGCAGTACTTC
>.|TRBJ2-1|TRBV6-5|.|12
CASSSQSYEQFF
TGTGCCAGCAGTTCCCAAAGCTATGAGCAGTTCTTC
>.|TRBJ2-3|TRBV7-9|.|15
CASSRALATTDTQYF
TGTGCCAGCAGCCGAGCCCTCGCAACCACAGATACGCAGTATTTT
>.|TRBJ1-2|TRBV19|.|12
CASSFADYGYTF
TGTGCCAGTAGCTTCGCGGACTATGGCTACACCTTC
>few|TRBJ1-2|TRBV15|TRBD1|18
CATSRMGDRGPPPHGYTF
TGTGCCACCAGCCGAATGGGGGACAGGGGGCCCCCCCCACATGGCTACACCTTC
>.|TRBJ1-3|TRBV10-2|TRBD1|16
CASSEGRTGIGNTIYF
TGCGCCAGCAGTGAAGGCCGGACAGGAATTGGAAACACCATATATTTT
>.|TRBJ1-4|TRBV5-1|.|15
CASSLRDGRNEKLFF
TGCGCCAGCAGCTTGCGGGACGGTCGTAATGAAAAACTGTTTTTT
>once|TRBJ1-2|TRBV6-6|.|13
CASSYETAYGYTF
TGTGCCAGCAGTTACGAGACAGCGTATGGCTACACCTTC
>.|TRBJ2-5|TRBV5-1|.|16
CASSLAARDHQETQYF
TGCGCCAGCAGCTTGGCGGCCCGGGATCACCAAGAGACCCAGTACTTC
>.|TRBJ1-1|TRBV14|.|16
CASSPLGADTITEAFF
TGTGCCAGCAGCCCGCTGGGGGCGGATACGATCACTGAAGCTTTCTTT
>few|TRBJ1-1|TRBV11-2|TRBD1|14
CASSLDRDRGFAFF
TGTGCCAGCAGCTTAGATCGGGACAGGGGGTTTGCTTTCTTT
>.|TRBJ2-3|TRBV4-3|.|13
CASSQESQEMQYF
TGCGCCAGCAGCCAAGAGTCACAGGAGATGCAGTATTTT
>few|TRBJ2-1|TRBV19|.|16
CASSIYHDSSYNEQFF
TGTGCCAGTAGTATTTATCATGATAGCTCCTACAATGAGCAGTTCTTC
>.|TRBJ1-2|TRBV12-3/TRBV12-4|.|18
CASSHQGFKKDSLYGYTF
TGTGCCAGCAGTCACCAGGGGTTCAAAAAGGACAGTCTCTATGGCTACACCTTC
>.|TRBJ2-5|TRBV19|.|13
CASSTYNGETQYF
TGTGCCAGTAGTACCTATAATGGGGAGACCCAGTACTTC
>.|TRBJ2-2|TRBV12-3/TRBV12-4|.|13
CASSLLTSRELFF
TGTGCCAGCAGTCTCTTAACGTCTCGGGAGCTGTTTTTT
>few|TRBJ2-1|TRBV7-6|.|15
CASSLNGQAYNEQFF
TGTGCCAGCAGCCTTAACGGGCAGGCCTACAATGAGCAGTTCTTC
>few|TRBJ2-7|TRBV2|TRBD2|14
CASSELAVYYEQYF
TGTGCCAGCAGTGAACTAGCGGTATATTACGAGCAGTACTTC
>.|TRBJ1-2|TRBV24-1|.|13
CATSDTGHGGYTF
TGTGCCACCAGTGATACAGGACATGGAGGCTACACCTTC
>.|TRBJ1-1|TRBV5-1|.|16
CASSPGARTVNTEAFF
TGCGCCAGCAGCCCAGGGGCAAGGACAGTGAACACTGAAGCTTTCTTT
>.|TRBJ1-5|TRBV20-1|TRBD1|13
CSVGGPNNQPQHF
TGCAGTGTAGGGGGCCCGAACAATCAGCCCCAGCATTTT
>few|TRBJ1-2|TRBV5-1|.|12
CASSRDAKGYTF
TGCGCCAGCAGTCGGGACGCGAAGGGCTACACCTTC
>.|TRBJ2-3|TRBV5-4|TRBD2|18
CASSQGLAGVSRTDTQYF
TGTGCCAGCAGCCAAGGACTAGCGGGAGTTAGTCGCACAGATACGCAGTATTTT
>.|TRBJ2-7|TRBV5-1|TRBD2|17
CASSFGFRVDSGKEQYF
TGCGCCAGCAGCTTTGGGTTTCGAGTAGATAGCGGGAAGGAGCAGTACTTC
>.|TRBJ2-3|TRBV5-1|.|15
CASSGGRTGADTQYF
TGCGCCAGCAGCGGGGGACGTACCGGGGCAGATACGCAGTATTTT
>few|TRBJ2-3|TRBV7-9|.|11
CASSLRGTQYF
TGTGCCAGCAGCCTGCGGGGAACGCAGTATTTT